The T cell receptor beta chain under discussion was sequenced for a study of cytotoxic CD8 clonotypes in ibrutinib-treated CLL (dated by TCRdb to about 2021). About the full investigation: In this cohort, more than 14 patients were treatment-naive and under 13 were relapsed/refractory, while approximately 18 had unmutated IGHV. Of the roughly 86 participants in the trial, roughly 26 had longitudinal samples available. Cryopreserved peripheral blood mononuclear cells were collected at three points: before therapy, at response, and at either sustained remission or disease progression. An average of roughly 250,000 productive templates and 94,082 productive rearrangements was obtained per sample. Response samples were obtained after a median of approximately twelve months of treatment, with a range of roughly 6 to 36 months. Partial responses were observed in some 24 patients and complete responses in 2; after a median follow-up of roughly 72 months, remission was maintained in approximately 14 patients and progression was observed in around twelve. Every remission and progressive disease sample was obtained while ibrutinib was still being received by the patients.

A MiSeq instrument was used for deep resolution sequencing, which targeted depths ranging from 1 in 1 million up to 1 in 200,000 T cells, with coverage averaging 10x for each clonotype. TCR beta libraries were generated with the immunoSEQ hsTCRB Kit. Concerning the study's data processing: The data were analyzed with ImmunoSEQ Analyzer and ImmunoSEQ Data Assistant, and V, D and J gene assignments followed IMGT definitions. Clonality was computed as one minus normalized Shannon entropy of productive rearrangement frequencies, ranging from 0 to 1. Only overrepresented clonotypes making up at least 0.05% of each patient's repertoire were included in the public clonotype analysis. Approximately 12 repertoires from age-matched healthy donors, obtained from immuneACCESS, served as clonality controls. As stored in TCRdb, this immuneACCESS dataset retains in-frame rearrangements with V and J assigned. A fraction of the clones does not appear; measured against another copy, unresolved V genes explain less than half of the discrepancy, and the remainder lacks a known reason. Clonal size and the V and J genes are those of that table, whereas D and trimming came from the DNA. The sample data list approximately 100,000 clones, and around 77% of these were observed just once. The top ten hold 20% to 25% of the sample.

Results the study describes overall, beyond this receptor: An increase in clonality was observed at ibrutinib response, with clonality remaining stable during sustained remission and falling back toward baseline at progression. Lymph node repertoires were not examined, and the timing of sampling was not matched between patients in sustained remission and those whose disease progressed. Public clonotypes were rare and either contracted or stayed stable during treatment, and the rise in clonality at ibrutinib response reflected the expansion of private clonotypes. Baseline clonality was found to be higher than that of age-matched healthy donors and was strongly correlated with circulating CD8+ T-cell counts.

This clone was counted between two and nine times. Its antigen remains undetermined. No base-level quality is on record; no much larger clone is a single base apart. V was cut back by 5 bases and J by 2 bases, leaving a gap of 14 bases between them. From the cysteine through the phenylalanine, the CDR3 covers 15 amino acids. The retained sequence is limited to the CDR3, 45 bases, with the frame set at the first base. Reading the germline V gene (reference sequence) gives CDR1 LNHDA and CDR2 SQIVND. In the paper's terms, the time point label means: less than 30 months on ibrutinib. For TCR beta library preparation, roughly 2 micrograms of genomic DNA was extracted from cryopreserved PBMCs. Longitudinal blood samples from CLL patients receiving ibrutinib monotherapy were subjected to high-throughput TCR beta sequencing. Patients were enrolled in a phase 2 open-label single-center ibrutinib monotherapy trial.

Sequenced here: PBMCs, sampled after 24 months of ibrutinib treatment. The rearranged chain carries TRBV19 and TRBJ2-3; the D gene cannot be resolved reliably. The source of this sequence is a human donor with chronic lymphocytic leukemia. This receptor carries the CDR3 CASSSGRSSTDTQYF. The sequence in DNA is TGTGCCAGTAGTTCGGGCAGGTCGTCCACAGATACGCAGTATTTT.